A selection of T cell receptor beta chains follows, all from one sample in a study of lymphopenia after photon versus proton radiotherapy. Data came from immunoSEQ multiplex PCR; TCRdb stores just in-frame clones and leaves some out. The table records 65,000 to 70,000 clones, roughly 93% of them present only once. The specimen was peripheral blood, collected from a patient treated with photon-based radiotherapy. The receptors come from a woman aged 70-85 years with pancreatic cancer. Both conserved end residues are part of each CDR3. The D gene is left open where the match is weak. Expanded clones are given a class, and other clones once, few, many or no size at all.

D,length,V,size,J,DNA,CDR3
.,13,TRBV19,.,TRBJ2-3,TGTGCCAGTAGTAGTGGACTGAAAGATACGCAGTATTTT,CASSSGLKDTQYF
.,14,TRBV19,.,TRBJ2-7,TGTGCCAGTAGTTCCAGGACGGGGACCTACGAGCAGTACTTC,CASSSRTGTYEQYF
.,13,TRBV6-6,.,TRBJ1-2,TGTGCCAGCAGTTACTTCAGGGAGGGTGGCTACACCTTC,CASSYFREGGYTF
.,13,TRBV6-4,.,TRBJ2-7,TGTGCCAGCAGTGAGGTGGCTGGACTAAGGCAGTACTTC,CASSEVAGLRQYF
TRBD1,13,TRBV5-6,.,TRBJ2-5,TGTGCCAGCAGCCTGCCAGGGGGAGAGACCCAGTACTTC,CASSLPGGETQYF
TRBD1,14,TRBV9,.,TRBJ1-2,TGTGCCAGCAGCCCGACAGGGGTTGCCTATGGCTACACCTTC,CASSPTGVAYGYTF
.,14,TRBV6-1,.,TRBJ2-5,TGTGCCAGCAGCCTTACAGGGTTCCAAGAGACCCAGTACTTC,CASSLTGFQETQYF
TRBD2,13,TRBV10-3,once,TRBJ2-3,TGTGCCGCTGGGGGGGAGAGGTTTGGTACGCAGTATTTT,CAAGGERFGTQYF
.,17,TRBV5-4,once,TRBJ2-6,TGTGCCAGCAGTCCTATTATGGGGAGTGATGGGGCCAACGTCCTGACTTTC,CASSPIMGSDGANVLTF
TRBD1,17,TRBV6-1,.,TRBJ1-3,TGTGCCAGCAGTGACAGAACAGGGGCCGGTTCTGGAAACACCATATATTTT,CASSDRTGAGSGNTIYF
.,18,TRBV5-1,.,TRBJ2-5,TGCGCCAGCAGCTTGGCCGGCGGAGGGCCATATTCCCAAGAGACCCAGTACTTC,CASSLAGGGPYSQETQYF
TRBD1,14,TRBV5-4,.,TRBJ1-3,TGTGCCAGCAGCCAAGAGAGCAGCCGGGACAGGGGGTATTTT,CASSQESSRDRGYF
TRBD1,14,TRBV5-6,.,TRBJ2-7,TGTGCCAGCAGCCAGGACAGGTACTCCTACGAGCAGTACTTC,CASSQDRYSYEQYF
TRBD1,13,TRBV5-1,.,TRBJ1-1,TGCGCCAGCGGGGACAGGCTGAACACTGAAGCTTTCTTT,CASGDRLNTEAFF
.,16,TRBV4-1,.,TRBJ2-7,TGCGCCAGCAGCCTTAGAGTGGGGGTTGGTGTCTACGAGCAGTACTTC,CASSLRVGVGVYEQYF
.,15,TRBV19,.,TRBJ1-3,TGTGCCAGTAGTATTTCTCAGGGACCTGGAAACACCATATATTTT,CASSISQGPGNTIYF
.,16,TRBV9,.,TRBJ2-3,TGTGCCAGCAGCGCCCTCCCCGAGGGAGGCACAGATACGCAGTATTTT,CASSALPEGGTDTQYF
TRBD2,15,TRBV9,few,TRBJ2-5,TGTGCCAGCAGCGTGGGACTAGCGGGAGGAGAGACCCAGTACTTC,CASSVGLAGGETQYF
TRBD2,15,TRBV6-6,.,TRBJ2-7,TGTGCCAGCAGTTTTACCCACCCCCGGGAGGGCGAGCAGTACTTC,CASSFTHPREGEQYF
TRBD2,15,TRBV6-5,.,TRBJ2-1,TGTGCCAGCAGTTACGTCGGGGCGGGAGGTAATGAGCAGTTCTTC,CASSYVGAGGNEQFF
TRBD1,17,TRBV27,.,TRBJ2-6,TGTGCCAGCAGCTCCAGGACAGGGGTCTCTGGGGCCAACGTCCTGACTTTC,CASSSRTGVSGANVLTF
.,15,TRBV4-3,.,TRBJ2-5,TGCGCCAGCAGCCAGCGGCTAGCTGGTGGAGAGACCCAGTACTTC,CASSQRLAGGETQYF
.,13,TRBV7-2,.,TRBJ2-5,TGTGCCAGCAGCCCCCGGACCAAGGAGACCCAGTACTTC,CASSPRTKETQYF
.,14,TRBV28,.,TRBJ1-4,TGTGCCAGCACCGGGGGGGGGTACGGTGAAAAACTGTTTTTT,CASTGGGYGEKLFF
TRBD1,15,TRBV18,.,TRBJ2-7,TGTGCCAGCTCACCGCGAACAGGGGTCTCCTACGAGCAGTACTTC,CASSPRTGVSYEQYF
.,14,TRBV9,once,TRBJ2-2,TGTGCCAGCAGCGTAGATGGAGGGACCGGGGAGCTGTTTTTT,CASSVDGGTGELFF
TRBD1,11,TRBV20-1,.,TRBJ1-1,TGCAGTGCTCGGACAGGGTCTGAAGCTTTCTTT,CSARTGSEAFF